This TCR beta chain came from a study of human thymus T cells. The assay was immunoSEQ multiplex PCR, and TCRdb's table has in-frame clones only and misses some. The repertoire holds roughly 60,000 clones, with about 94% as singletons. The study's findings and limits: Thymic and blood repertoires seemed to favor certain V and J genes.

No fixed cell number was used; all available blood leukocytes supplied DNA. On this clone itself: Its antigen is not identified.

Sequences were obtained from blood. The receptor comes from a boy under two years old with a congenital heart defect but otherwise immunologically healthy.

The CDR3 loop is CASSARDPYNEQFF. In DNA form, the CDR3 reads TGTGCCAGCAGCGCCCGGGACCCTTACAATGAGCAGTTCTTC. J is TRBJ2-1 and V is TRBV11-2; D possibly matches TRBD1 or TRBD2 (5 bases each). Germline V gene lookup returns CDR1 SGHAT and CDR2 FQNNGV. CDR3 length: 14 residues. The V end lost 5 bases, the J end lost 4 bases, and 12 bases lay between the germline ends. The whole variable domain, filled in from reference TRBV11-2 and TRBJ2-1, reads EAGVAQSPRYKIIEKRQSVAFWCNPISGHATLYWYQQILGQGPKLLIQFQNNGVVDDSQLPKDRFSAERLKGVDSTLKIQPAKLEDSAVYLCASSARDPYNEQFFGPGTRLTVL.